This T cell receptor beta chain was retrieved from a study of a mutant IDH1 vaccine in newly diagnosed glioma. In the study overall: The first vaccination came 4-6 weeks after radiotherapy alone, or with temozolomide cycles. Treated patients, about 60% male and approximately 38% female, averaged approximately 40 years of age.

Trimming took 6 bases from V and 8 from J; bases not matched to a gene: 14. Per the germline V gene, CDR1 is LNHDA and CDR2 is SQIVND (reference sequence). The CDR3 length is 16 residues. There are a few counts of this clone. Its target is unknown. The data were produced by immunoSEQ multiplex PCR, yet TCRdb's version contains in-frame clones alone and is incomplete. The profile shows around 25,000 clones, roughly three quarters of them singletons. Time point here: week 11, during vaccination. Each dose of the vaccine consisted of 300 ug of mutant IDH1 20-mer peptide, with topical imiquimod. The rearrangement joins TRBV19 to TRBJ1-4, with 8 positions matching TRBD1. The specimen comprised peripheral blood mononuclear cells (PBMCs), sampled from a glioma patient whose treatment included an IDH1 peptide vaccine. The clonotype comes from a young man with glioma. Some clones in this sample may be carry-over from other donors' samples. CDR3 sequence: CASSTRDRTLGEKLFF. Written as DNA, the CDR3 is TGTGCCAGTAGCACTCGGGACAGGACTCTCGGAGAAAAACTGTTTTTT.